This is a list of T cell receptor beta chains from one sample in a study of shared clonotypes between healthy human individuals. Generated by immunoSEQ multiplex PCR, the TCRdb table keeps only in-frame clones and is missing some. Of approximately 500,000 clones listed, about 96% were seen once; the top ten hold 0.06%. Sequencing input: naive CD4+ T cells sorted from blood. The receptors were gathered from a woman between 25 and 40 years old in good health. Both conserved end residues are part of each CDR3. The order of the fields is clone size, J gene, V gene, D gene, CDR3 protein, CDR3 DNA. A D gene is named only where the DNA matches it firmly. The size of a clone is reported for some rows only, either as once, few or many, or as a class for expanded clones.

>few|TRBJ2-7|TRBV29-1|TRBD2
CSVVRSGIDEQYF
TGCAGCGTTGTAAGGAGCGGGATCGACGAGCAGTACTTC
>-|TRBJ2-7|TRBV11-2|TRBD1
CASSPGQGAYEQYF
TGTGCCAGCAGCCCCGGACAGGGGGCCTACGAGCAGTACTTC
>-|TRBJ2-2|TRBV7-9|TRBD2
CASNLAGVHTGELFF
TGTGCCAGCAATCTAGCGGGAGTACACACCGGGGAGCTGTTTTTT
>-|TRBJ2-3|TRBV7-7|TRBD2
CASSFSVAGGSPQYF
TGTGCCAGCAGCTTTTCGGTGGCGGGAGGGAGTCCGCAGTATTTT
>-|TRBJ2-5|TRBV4-1|-
CASSQSTGIQETQYF
TGCGCCAGCAGCCAATCCACCGGGATCCAAGAGACCCAGTACTTC
>-|TRBJ1-5|TRBV5-3|-
CARDNWTRGASRSLGSNQPQHF
TGTGCCAGAGACAACTGGACGCGGGGTGCGAGTAGGAGTCTTGGGAGCAATCAGCCCCAGCATTTT
>-|TRBJ2-5|TRBV5-4|-
CASSAGTPTETQYF
TGTGCCAGCAGCGCCGGGACTCCGACCGAGACCCAGTACTTC
>-|TRBJ2-5|TRBV18|-
CASSRAGGFGETQYF
TGTGCCAGCTCTAGGGCTGGGGGGTTCGGAGAGACCCAGTACTTC
>once|TRBJ2-7|TRBV28|-
CASSSEGLPYYEQYF
TGTGCCAGCAGTTCGGAGGGGCTCCCCTACTACGAGCAGTACTTC
>-|TRBJ2-1|TRBV19|-
CASSNPGVRSYNEQFF
TGTGCCAGTAGCAATCCGGGAGTTAGGTCCTACAATGAGCAGTTCTTC
>-|TRBJ1-2|TRBV5-6|TRBD1
CASSRTGGGYGYTF
TGTGCCAGCAGCCGGACAGGGGGCGGGTATGGCTACACCTTC